The present T cell receptor beta chain was sequenced within a study of technical replicates of blood from a handful of donors. Produced via immunoSEQ multiplex PCR; TCRdb's table is partial and in-frame only. The sample lists about 70,000 clones; approximately 93% were seen once. V lost 6 bases, J lost 4 bases, and 7 bases stayed unmatched. This CDR3 has 15 amino acids. The chain has TRBV6-7 and TRBJ1-1; TRBD1 agrees at 11 bases. TRBV6-7 carries the ORF label, with uncertain function. Sequencing used T cells isolated from PBMCs. The origin of this receptor is a human donor in good health. CDR3 nucleotide sequence: TGTGCCAGCAGAGGGACAGGGGGGTTAAGCACTGAAGCTTTCTTT. Translating gives CASRGTGGLSTEAFF.